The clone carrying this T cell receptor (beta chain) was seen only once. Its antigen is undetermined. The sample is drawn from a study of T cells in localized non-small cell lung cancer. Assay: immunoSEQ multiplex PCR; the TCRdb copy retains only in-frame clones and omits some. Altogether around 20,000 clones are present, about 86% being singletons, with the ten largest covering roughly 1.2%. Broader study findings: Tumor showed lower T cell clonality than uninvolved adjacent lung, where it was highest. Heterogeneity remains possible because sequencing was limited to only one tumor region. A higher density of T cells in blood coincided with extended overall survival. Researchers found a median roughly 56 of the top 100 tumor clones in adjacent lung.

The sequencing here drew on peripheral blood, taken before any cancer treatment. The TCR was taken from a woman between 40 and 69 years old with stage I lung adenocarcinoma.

CDR3 bases: TGTGCCAGCAGCTTCACCAATGAGCAGTTCTTC. Protein product: CASSFTNEQFF. The rearrangement links TRBV11-1 to TRBJ2-1; D not resolved. Germline CDR1 is SGHAT and CDR2 is FQDESV (reference sequence). CDR3 length: 11 residues. V was trimmed by 3 bases and J by 6 bases, leaving 3 bases between them.